This T cell receptor (beta chain) was sequenced during a study of blood T cell repertoires in COVID-19. Study-wide background: Acute and convalescent COVID-19 samples came from the United States, Italy and Spain.

Clones were sequenced by immunoSEQ multiplex PCR, and TCRdb holds only the in-frame ones, with some missing. The table has 200,000 to 250,000 clones, roughly 88% seen once. Germline CDR1 and CDR2: SGHVS and FQNEAQ. The ends were cut back, 0 bases at V and 1 base at J, with 9 bases in the middle. CDR3 length: 15 amino acids. The chain has TRBV7-8 and TRBJ1-1; D might be TRBD1 (5 bases). Sequencing used peripheral blood. The sequence was obtained from a young man with active or convalescent COVID-19. The CDR3 sequence is CASSLALGPNTEAFF. CDR3 sequence (DNA): TGTGCCAGCAGCTTAGCGCTGGGGCCGAACACTGAAGCTTTCTTT. The full variable domain, rest sourced from reference TRBV7-8 and TRBJ1-1, is GAGVSQSPRYKVAKRGQDVALRCDPISGHVSLFWYQQALGQGPEFLTYFQNEAQLDKSGLPSDRFFAERPEGSVSTLKIQRTQQEDSAVYLCASSLALGPNTEAFFGQGTRLTVV.